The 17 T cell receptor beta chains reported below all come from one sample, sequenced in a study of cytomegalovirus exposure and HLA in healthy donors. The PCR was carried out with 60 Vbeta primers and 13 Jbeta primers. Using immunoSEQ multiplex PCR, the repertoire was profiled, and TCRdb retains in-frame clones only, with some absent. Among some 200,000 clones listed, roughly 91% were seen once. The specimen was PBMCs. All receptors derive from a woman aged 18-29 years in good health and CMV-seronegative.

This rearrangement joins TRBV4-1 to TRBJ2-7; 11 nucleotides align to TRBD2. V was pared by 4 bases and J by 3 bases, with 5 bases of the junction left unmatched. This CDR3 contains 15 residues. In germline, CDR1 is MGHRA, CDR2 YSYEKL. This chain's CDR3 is CASSPLAGGLYEQYF. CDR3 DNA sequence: TGCGCCAGCAGCCCCCTAGCGGGGGGCCTCTACGAGCAGTACTTC.

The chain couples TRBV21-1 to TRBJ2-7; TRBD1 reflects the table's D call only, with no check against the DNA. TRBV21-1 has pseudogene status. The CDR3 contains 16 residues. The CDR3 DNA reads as TGTGCCAGCAGCGCAGTATTAAGAGACAGATCCTACGAGCAGTACTTC. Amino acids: CASSAVLRDRSYEQYF.

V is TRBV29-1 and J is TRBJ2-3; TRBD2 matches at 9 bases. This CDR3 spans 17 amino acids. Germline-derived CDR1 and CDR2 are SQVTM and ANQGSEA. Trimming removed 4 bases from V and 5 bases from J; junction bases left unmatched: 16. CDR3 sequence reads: CSVALSVSGGPGDTQYF. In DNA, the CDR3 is TGCAGCGTTGCTCTAAGCGTAAGCGGGGGGCCGGGAGATACGCAGTATTTT.

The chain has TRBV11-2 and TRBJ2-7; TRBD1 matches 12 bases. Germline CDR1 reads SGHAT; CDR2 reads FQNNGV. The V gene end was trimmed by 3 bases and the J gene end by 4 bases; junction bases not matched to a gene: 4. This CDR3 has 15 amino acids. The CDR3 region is CASSFVGQGAYEQYF. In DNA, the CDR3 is TGTGCCAGCAGCTTTGTGGGACAGGGGGCTTACGAGCAGTACTTC. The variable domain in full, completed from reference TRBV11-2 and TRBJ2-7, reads EAGVAQSPRYKIIEKRQSVAFWCNPISGHATLYWYQQILGQGPKLLIQFQNNGVVDDSQLPKDRFSAERLKGVDSTLKIQPAKLEDSAVYLCASSFVGQGAYEQYFGPGTRLTVT.

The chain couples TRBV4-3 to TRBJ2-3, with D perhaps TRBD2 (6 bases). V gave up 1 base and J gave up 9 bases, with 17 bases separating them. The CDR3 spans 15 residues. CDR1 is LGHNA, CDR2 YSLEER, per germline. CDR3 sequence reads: CASSQALATDLTQYF. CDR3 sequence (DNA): TGCGCCAGCAGCCAAGCACTAGCCACGGACCTCACGCAGTATTTT.

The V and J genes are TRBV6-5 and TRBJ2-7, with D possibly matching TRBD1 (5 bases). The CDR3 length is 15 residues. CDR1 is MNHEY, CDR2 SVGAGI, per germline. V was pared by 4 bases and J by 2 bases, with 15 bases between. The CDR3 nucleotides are TGTGCCAGCAGTTCTCTGACAGAGATACCCTACGAGCAGTACTTC. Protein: CASSSLTEIPYEQYF.

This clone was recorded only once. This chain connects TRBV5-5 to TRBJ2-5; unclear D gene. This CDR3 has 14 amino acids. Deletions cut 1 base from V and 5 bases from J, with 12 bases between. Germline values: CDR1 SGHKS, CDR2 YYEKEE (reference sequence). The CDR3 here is CASSLSARMETQYF. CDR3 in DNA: TGTGCCAGCAGCTTGTCCGCGCGTATGGAGACCCAGTACTTC.

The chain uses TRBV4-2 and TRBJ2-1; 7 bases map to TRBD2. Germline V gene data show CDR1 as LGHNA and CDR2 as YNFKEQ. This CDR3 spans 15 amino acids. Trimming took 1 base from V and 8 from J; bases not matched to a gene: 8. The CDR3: CASSQVMTSRDEQFF. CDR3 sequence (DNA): TGTGCCAGCAGCCAAGTGATGACTAGCCGCGATGAGCAGTTCTTC.

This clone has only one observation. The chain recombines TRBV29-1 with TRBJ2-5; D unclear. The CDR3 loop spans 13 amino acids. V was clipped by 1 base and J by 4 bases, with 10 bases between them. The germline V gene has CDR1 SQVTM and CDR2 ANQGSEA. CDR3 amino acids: CSVEVGRRETQYF. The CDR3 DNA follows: TGCAGCGTTGAAGTGGGCAGACGAGAGACCCAGTACTTC.

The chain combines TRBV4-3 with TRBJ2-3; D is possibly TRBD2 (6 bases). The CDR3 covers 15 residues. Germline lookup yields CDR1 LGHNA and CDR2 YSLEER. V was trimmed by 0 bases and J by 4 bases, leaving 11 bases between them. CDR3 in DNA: TGCGCCAGCAGCCAAGAGGGTAGCGGAGCAGATACGCAGTATTTT. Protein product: CASSQEGSGADTQYF.

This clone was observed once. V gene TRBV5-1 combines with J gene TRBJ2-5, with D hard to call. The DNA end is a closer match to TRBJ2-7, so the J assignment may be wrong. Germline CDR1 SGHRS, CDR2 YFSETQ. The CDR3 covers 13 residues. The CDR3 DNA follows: TGCGCCAGCAGCCCCCCGTCCTCCTACGAGCAGTACTTC. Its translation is CASSPPSSYEQYF.

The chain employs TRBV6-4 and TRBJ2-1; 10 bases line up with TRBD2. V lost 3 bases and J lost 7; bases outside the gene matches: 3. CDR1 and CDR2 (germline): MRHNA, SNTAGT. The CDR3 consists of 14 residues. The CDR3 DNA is TGTGCCAGCAGTGAGGGACTAGCGACGAATGAGCAGTTCTTC. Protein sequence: CASSEGLATNEQFF.

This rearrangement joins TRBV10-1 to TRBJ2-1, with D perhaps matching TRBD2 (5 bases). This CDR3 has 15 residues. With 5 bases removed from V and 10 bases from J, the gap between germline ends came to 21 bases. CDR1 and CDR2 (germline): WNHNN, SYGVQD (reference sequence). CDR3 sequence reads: CASSRPGRGISEQFF. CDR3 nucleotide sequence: TGCGCCAGCAGTCGCCCAGGTCGGGGTATTTCGGAGCAGTTCTTC.

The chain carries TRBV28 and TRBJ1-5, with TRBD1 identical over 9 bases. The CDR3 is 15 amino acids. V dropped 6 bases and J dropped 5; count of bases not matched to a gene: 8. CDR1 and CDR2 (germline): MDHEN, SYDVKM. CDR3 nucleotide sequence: TGTGCCAGCAGCACAATTACAGGGGGCTATCAGCCCCAGCATTTT. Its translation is CASSTITGGYQPQHF. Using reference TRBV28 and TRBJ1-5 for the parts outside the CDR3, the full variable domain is DVKVTQSSRYLVKRTGEKVFLECVQDMDHENMFWYRQDPGLGLRLIYFSYDVKMKEKGDIPEGYSVSREKKERFSLILESASTNQTSMYLCASSTITGGYQPQHFGDGTRLSIL.

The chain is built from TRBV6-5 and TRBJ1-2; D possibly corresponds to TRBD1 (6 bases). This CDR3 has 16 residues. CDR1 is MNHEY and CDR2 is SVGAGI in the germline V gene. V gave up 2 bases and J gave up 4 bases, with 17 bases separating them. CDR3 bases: TGTGCCAGCAGTTACAGGGAGGGGGAGGTGGCCTATGGCTACACCTTC. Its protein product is CASSYREGEVAYGYTF.

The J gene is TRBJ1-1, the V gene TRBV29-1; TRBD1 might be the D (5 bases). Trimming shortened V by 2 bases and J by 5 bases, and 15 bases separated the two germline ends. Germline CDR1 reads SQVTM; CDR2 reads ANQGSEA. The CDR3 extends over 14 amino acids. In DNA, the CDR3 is TGCAGCGTTGAATTCGGGGGGGTCGGAACTGAAGCTTTCTTT. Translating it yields CSVEFGGVGTEAFF.

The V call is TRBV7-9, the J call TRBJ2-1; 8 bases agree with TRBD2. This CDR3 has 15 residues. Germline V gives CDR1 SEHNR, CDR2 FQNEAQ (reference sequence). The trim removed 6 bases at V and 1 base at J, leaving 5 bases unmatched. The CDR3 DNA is TGTGCCAGCAGACAAGCGGGAGTTTCCTACAATGAGCAGTTCTTC. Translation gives CASRQAGVSYNEQFF.